The 27 T cell receptor beta chains reported below all come from one sample, sequenced in a study of cytomegalovirus exposure and HLA in healthy donors (dated by TCRdb to 2016 to 2017). Preparation of the library involved the immunoSEQ multiplex PCR assay. Entries here come from immuneACCESS through TCRdb and include only in-frame sequences with V and J called. Some clones fail to appear in such tables; in the studies checked, an unresolved V gene covers under half of the shortfall, and the cause of the remainder is unknown. The sample has about 360,000 clones on record, more than 80% of them singletons. Roughly 0.75% of the sample is in the top ten clones. Sequencing was done on a sample of PBMCs. The receptor set was obtained from a woman between 18 and 29 years old in good health and CMV-seronegative.

This chain links TRBV5-1 with TRBJ2-5, with 8 bases fitting TRBD1. This CDR3 comprises 14 residues. Trimming cost V 0 bases and J 5 bases; bases outside gene matches: 3. Germline V gene data show CDR1 as SGHRS and CDR2 as YFSETQ. Here the CDR3 reads CASSLDRGLETQYF. In DNA, the CDR3 is TGCGCCAGCAGCTTGGACAGGGGGTTGGAGACCCAGTACTTC.

Concerning this clone itself: The same CDR3 also results from other DNA sequences found in this sample. V and J are TRBV27 and TRBJ2-7; D unresolved. This CDR3 region has 11 residues. CDR1 is MNHEY, CDR2 SMNVEV, per germline (reference sequence). Deletions cut 4 bases from V and 3 bases from J, with 4 bases between. CDR3 coding DNA: TGTGCCAGCAGTTCGTACTACGAGCAGTACTTC. It encodes CASSSYYEQYF.

The chain uses TRBV28 and TRBJ2-7; D is unresolved. Germline V CDR1 and CDR2: MDHEN, SYDVKM. The CDR3 has 12 amino acids. Trimming pared 6 bases from V and 4 bases from J, leaving 10 bases between. The CDR3 here is CASRGQTYEQYF. The CDR3 DNA sequence: TGTGCCAGCAGAGGCCAGACTTACGAGCAGTACTTC. Full variable domain (missing parts from reference TRBV28 and TRBJ2-7): DVKVTQSSRYLVKRTGEKVFLECVQDMDHENMFWYRQDPGLGLRLIYFSYDVKMKEKGDIPEGYSVSREKKERFSLILESASTNQTSMYLCASRGQTYEQYFGPGTRLTVT.

This clone was seen more than once but under ten times. The chain is built from TRBV4-1 and TRBJ2-7; 7 bases are shared with TRBD2. The V gene's germline CDR1 is MGHRA and CDR2 YSYEKL. CDR3 length: 17 amino acids. Trimming took 3 bases from V and 8 from J; bases not matched to a gene: 19. The CDR3 DNA is TGCGCCAGCAGCCATTCGCCCCTGATTGGGAGCGGGATGCAGCAGTACTTC. It translates to CASSHSPLIGSGMQQYF.

This chain connects TRBV28 to TRBJ2-7; TRBD1 is a possible D gene (6 bases). The CDR3 sequence is 13 residues long. V lost 7 bases to trimming and J lost 3 bases, with 13 bases between them. Germline CDR1 and CDR2: MDHEN and SYDVKM. CDR3 nucleotide sequence: TGTGCCAGCATGGGACATCGCAGCTACGAGCAGTACTTC. Amino acids: CASMGHRSYEQYF.

This chain links TRBV2 with TRBJ2-5; D is unresolved. V lost 7 bases, J lost 5 bases, and 14 bases lay in between. The length of the CDR3 is 13 residues. CDR1 is SNHLY, CDR2 FYNNEI, per germline. The chain's CDR3 is CASTFSSLETQYF. In DNA form, the CDR3 reads TGTGCCAGCACTTTTAGTTCCCTCGAGACCCAGTACTTC.

The chain links TRBV11-2 to TRBJ2-1; 10 nucleotides agree with TRBD2. Germline CDR1 and CDR2: SGHAT and FQNNGV. J gave up 6 bases and V 4 bases, and 12 bases lay outside the gene matches. This CDR3 has 17 amino acids. Written as DNA, the CDR3 is TGTGCCAGCAGCTCAAAGCGGGGGGGCGGATTATTCAATGAGCAGTTCTTC. It specifies CASSSKRGGGLFNEQFF.

V and J are TRBV6-4 and TRBJ2-3; TRBD2 aligns across 10 bases. Germline V gene sequence: CDR1 MRHNA, CDR2 SNTAGT. V gave up 2 bases and J gave up 2 bases; unmatched junction bases: 1. The CDR3 has 15 amino acids. The CDR3 protein is CASSDSGGATDTQYF. The CDR3 bases are TGTGCCAGCAGTGACAGCGGGGGGGCCACAGATACGCAGTATTTT.

The J gene is TRBJ2-7, the V gene TRBV6-5, with unresolved D. CDR1 and CDR2 (germline): MNHEY, SVGAGI. Trimming shortened V by 2 bases and J by 6 bases, and 11 bases separated the two germline ends. The CDR3 has 13 residues. CDR3 DNA sequence: TGTGCCAGCAGTTACAACCGCGCGAGCGAGCAGTACTTC. Amino acid sequence: CASSYNRASEQYF.

The rearrangement links TRBV5-1 to TRBJ1-1; no definite D call. CDR3 length: 13 residues. V shed 2 bases and J shed 2 bases, with 7 bases lying between them. Germline CDR1 is SGHRS and CDR2 is YFSETQ. The CDR3 protein is CASSFLLNTEAFF. CDR3 nucleotide sequence: TGCGCCAGCAGCTTTCTTCTTAACACTGAAGCTTTCTTT.

This clone was seen many times. The chain has TRBV6-5 and TRBJ1-2; D might be TRBD1 (5 bases). V lost 6 bases, J lost 1 base, and 9 bases lay in between. CDR3 length: 13 amino acids. Germline CDR1 MNHEY, CDR2 SVGAGI. CDR3 nucleotide sequence: TGTGCCAGCAGCTTCGACAGTAACTATGGCTACACCTTC. Translating it yields CASSFDSNYGYTF.

This chain joins TRBV7-2 and TRBJ2-7; tentatively, D is TRBD2 (7 bases). The CDR3 is made up of 12 amino acids. Germline V lookup: CDR1 SGHTA, CDR2 FQGNSA. V lost 1 base and J lost 9, with 10 bases in between. CDR3 region: CASSLGGGRQYF. CDR3 in DNA: TGTGCCAGCAGCTTAGGGGGGGGGCGGCAGTACTTC.

This clone was detected only a few times. CDR3 residues: CASSLRPGHGNTEAFF. CDR3 sequence (DNA): TGTGCCAGCAGCCTTCGGCCGGGACACGGGAACACTGAAGCTTTCTTT. The rearrangement uses TRBV6-6 and TRBJ1-1; D is perhaps TRBD1 (6 bases). Between the trimmed V and J ends, which lost 6 bases and 1 base, there was a span of 18 bases. Germline V gene lookup returns CDR1 MNHNY and CDR2 SVGAGI (reference sequence). The CDR3 runs 16 residues.

The rearrangement uses TRBV13 and TRBJ1-5; 8 bases are shared with TRBD1. Trimming cost V 5 bases and J 1 base; bases outside gene matches: 7. Germline CDR1 reads PRHDT; CDR2 reads FYEKMQ (reference sequence). The CDR3 consists of 16 residues. The CDR3 region is CASSLGQGTSNQPQHF. In nucleotides, the CDR3 is TGTGCCAGCAGCCTTGGACAGGGCACGAGCAATCAGCCCCAGCATTTT.

The chain links TRBV11-3 to TRBJ2-7; TRBD2 matches at 11 bases. Losses at the gene ends were 3 bases for V and 0 bases for J; bases not matched to a gene: 13. Germline CDR1 is SGHNT and CDR2 is YENEEA. The CDR3 runs to 19 residues. The CDR3 loop is CASSFRRGTSGSASYEQYF. Here the CDR3 DNA reads TGTGCCAGCAGCTTTCGACGGGGAACTAGCGGGAGTGCCTCCTACGAGCAGTACTTC. The full variable domain, its missing parts supplied by reference TRBV11-3 and TRBJ2-7, is EAGVVQSPRYKIIEKKQPVAFWCNPISGHNTLYWYLQNLGQGPELLIRYENEEAVDDSQLPKDRFSAERLKGVDSTLKIQPAELGDSAVYLCASSFRRGTSGSASYEQYFGPGTRLTVT.

V gene TRBV6-5 combines with J gene TRBJ2-5, with 11 bases identical to TRBD1. Germline-derived CDR1 and CDR2 are MNHEY and SVGAGI. V dropped 0 bases and J dropped 7; count of bases not matched to a gene: 7. The CDR3 extends over 16 amino acids. Here the CDR3 reads CASSYSRDRGSGTQYF. The CDR3 nucleotides read TGTGCCAGCAGTTACTCGAGGGACAGGGGGTCGGGGACCCAGTACTTC.

The chain recombines TRBV19 with TRBJ1-2; 7 positions agree with TRBD1. CDR1 and CDR2 (germline): LNHDA, SQIVND (reference sequence). The CDR3 consists of 15 residues. J gave up 2 bases and V 2 bases, and 5 bases lay outside the gene matches. CDR3: CASSIPGQLNYGYTF. As DNA, the CDR3 is TGTGCCAGTAGTATACCGGGACAGCTGAACTATGGCTACACCTTC.

The V gene is TRBV27, the J gene TRBJ1-2; 9 bases line up with TRBD1. CDR3 length: 14 amino acids. V was clipped by 6 bases and J by 4 bases; unmatched bases: 6. CDR1 is MNHEY, CDR2 SMNVEV, per germline (reference sequence). The CDR3 is CASSRGQGTYGYTF. The CDR3 DNA sequence: TGTGCCAGCAGCCGTGGACAGGGGACCTATGGCTACACCTTC.

The chain uses TRBV27 and TRBJ2-1; 8 bases match TRBD2. The ends lost 2 bases at V and 6 bases at J; junction bases unmatched: 3. This CDR3 is built from 14 residues. CDR1 and CDR2 from the germline V gene are MNHEY and SMNVEV (reference sequence). CDR3 sequence (DNA): TGTGCCAGCAGTTTAGCGGGAGGCTTCAATGAGCAGTTCTTC. Its protein is CASSLAGGFNEQFF.

The chain carries TRBV4-1 and TRBJ2-5; D may be TRBD1 (7 bases). This CDR3 has 17 amino acids. Germline V gives CDR1 MGHRA, CDR2 YSYEKL. Trimming took 1 base from V and 4 from J, leaving 19 bases between them. As DNA, the CDR3 is TGCGCCAGCAGCCAAGGGCGCGGTGGAGGGGGCATAGAGACCCAGTACTTC. It encodes CASSQGRGGGGIETQYF.

The V gene is TRBV4-1, the J gene TRBJ1-2; unclear D gene. Between the trimmed V and J ends, which lost 0 bases and 1 base, there was a span of 12 bases. The germline V gene encodes CDR1 MGHRA and CDR2 YSYEKL. There are 16 residues in the CDR3. The CDR3 sequence: CASSQDRLGDNYGYTF. CDR3 in DNA: TGCGCCAGCAGCCAAGATCGCCTAGGTGATAACTATGGCTACACCTTC.

V is TRBV6-1 and J is TRBJ2-4; TRBD2 aligns across 9 bases. Unmatched junction bases numbered 12, after V lost 2 bases and J lost 4 bases. The CDR3 is 18 amino acids. Germline CDR1 is MNHNS and CDR2 is SASEGT. CDR3 in DNA: TGTGCCAGCAGTGAACACCTGGCGGGGGGGCCGGTAAAAAACATTCAGTACTTC. Its protein product is CASSEHLAGGPVKNIQYF.

The chain joins TRBV2 to TRBJ2-1; 9 positions agree with TRBD1. Germline lookup yields CDR1 SNHLY and CDR2 FYNNEI. The CDR3 length is 15 residues. V lost 2 bases and J lost 6; bases outside the gene matches: 5. CDR3 region: CASSEWETGGNEQFF. CDR3 bases: TGTGCCAGCAGTGAATGGGAGACAGGGGGCAATGAGCAGTTCTTC.

This chain connects TRBV5-6 to TRBJ2-5, with 10 bases matching TRBD1. This CDR3 is 15 amino acids long. Germline trimming cut 2 bases from V and 1 base from J; bases unmatched to any gene: 2. The germline gives CDR1 SGHDT, CDR2 YYEEEE. The CDR3 nucleotides read TGTGCCAGCAGCTTAAGGACAGGGGGCCAAGAGACCCAGTACTTC. Translation: CASSLRTGGQETQYF.

This clone was picked up a small number of times. This chain joins TRBV2 and TRBJ2-7; D ambiguous. Germline-derived CDR1 and CDR2 are SNHLY and FYNNEI. This CDR3 region has 12 residues. V was pared by 0 bases and J by 4 bases, with 4 bases between. This CDR3 is CASSEASYEQYF. Here the CDR3 DNA reads TGTGCCAGCAGTGAAGCTTCGTACGAGCAGTACTTC.

The genes are TRBV10-2 and TRBJ1-2; 8 nucleotides agree with TRBD1. Trimming cost V 5 bases and J 5 bases; bases outside gene matches: 7. Per the germline V gene, CDR1 is WSHSY and CDR2 is SAAADI. The CDR3 is made up of 14 amino acids. This chain's CDR3 is CASSSDREVYGYTF. DNA of the CDR3: TGCGCCAGCAGTTCGGACAGGGAGGTTTATGGCTACACCTTC.

In nucleotides, the CDR3 is TGTGCCAGCAGCCTGACAGGGGGCACTGAAGCTTTCTTT. Translating gives CASSLTGGTEAFF. This rearrangement joins TRBV5-6 to TRBJ1-1, with TRBD1 matching 9 bases. Germline V gives CDR1 SGHDT, CDR2 YYEEEE. The CDR3 sequence is 13 residues long. V shed 4 bases and J 4 bases; nucleotides not matched to a gene: 2. Together with reference TRBV5-6 and TRBJ1-1, the CDR3 gives the full variable domain: DAGVTQSPTHLIKTRGQQVTLRCSPKSGHDTVSWYQQALGQGPQFIFQYYEEEERQRGNFPDRFSGHQFPNYSSELNVNALLLGDSALYLCASSLTGGTEAFFGQGTRLTVV.